The 30 T cell receptor beta chains below come from one sample, sequenced in a study of early T cells in non-severe SARS-CoV-2 infection (dated by TCRdb to the early 2020s). Library preparation was by 5' RACE. The reads were generated on a NextSeq 500. The public sequencing data were trimmed at Q25 with fastp and processed into clonotypes with MiXCR by TCRdb, which kept only in-frame beta chains. Rows merge per CDR3 protein into single entries with the most common DNA and genes. For this sample the table gives about 81,000 distinct CDR3 sequences, of which 11% to 15% were detected only once. 9.5% to 12% of the sample goes to the ten largest clones. Specimen: whole blood. These receptors originate from an adult who was a healthcare worker with PCR-confirmed SARS-CoV-2 infection or an uninfected control (not recorded which).

This clonotype has a handful of counts. The chain employs TRBV5-1 and TRBJ2-3; 13 bases are shared with TRBD2. V shed 3 bases and J 2 bases; nucleotides not matched to a gene: 9. Germline V gene sequence: CDR1 SGHRS, CDR2 YFSETQ. This CDR3 has 18 amino acids. The CDR3 bases are TGCGCCAGCAGCTCCGGACTAGCGGGGGCCTCATCCACAGATACGCAGTATTTT. Protein sequence: CASSSGLAGASSTDTQYF.

This clonotype was seen a handful of times. The V call is TRBV6-2 or TRBV6-3, the J call TRBJ2-7; D possibly corresponds to TRBD2 (5 bases). CDR3 length: 14 amino acids. Germline CDR1 and CDR2: MNHEY and SVGEGT. Trimming shortened V by 0 bases and J by 6 bases, and 12 bases separated the two germline ends. CDR3 region: CASSYSSGRPEQYF. CDR3 nucleotides: TGTGCCAGCAGTTACTCGTCGGGGAGACCCGAGCAGTACTTC.

This clonotype was recorded only once. V usage is TRBV29-1 and J usage is TRBJ2-5; 8 bases are a match to TRBD2. The J segment lost 1 base and the V segment lost 5 bases, leaving 12 bases of the junction unmatched. CDR3 length: 16 residues. Germline V lookup: CDR1 SQVTM, CDR2 ANQGSEA. The CDR3: CSVIYSGTRSQETQYF. CDR3 DNA sequence: TGCAGCGTTATCTACTCCGGGACTAGGAGCCAAGAGACCCAGTACTTC.

In its sample, this clonotype was seen a few times. The junction does not match germline at one end; this may be a read error. The chain has TRBV7-2 and TRBJ1-1, with D unclear. The CDR3 extends over 13 amino acids. CDR1 is SGHTA and CDR2 is FQGNSA in the germline V gene. The CDR3 DNA reads TGTGCCAGCAGCTTAAGGCTTAACACTGAAGTTTTCTTT. This gives the protein CASSLRLNTEVFF.

The chain is built from TRBV5-6 and TRBJ1-2; weak D call: TRBD1 (5 bases). Germline V CDR1 and CDR2: SGHDT, YYEEEE. The CDR3 has 13 amino acids. Trimming removed 5 bases at V and 3 bases at J, with 11 bases between. The CDR3 DNA follows: TGTGCCAGCAGGAAAGGGGAAGACTATGGCTACACCTTC. This translates into CASRKGEDYGYTF. The full variable domain, in which reference TRBV5-6 and TRBJ1-2 provide the parts outside the CDR3, is DAGVTQSPTHLIKTRGQQVTLRCSPKSGHDTVSWYQQALGQGPQFIFQYYEEEERQRGNFPDRFSGHQFPNYSSELNVNALLLGDSALYLCASRKGEDYGYTFGSGTRLTVV.

This clonotype was counted ten times or more. A junction boundary mismatches the germline segment, possibly from a read error. CDR3 sequence reads: CASSLVVGNDMNTEVFF. As DNA, the CDR3 is TGTGCCAGCAGCTTAGTGGTAGGTAACGACATGAACACTGAAGTTTTCTTT. This chain connects TRBV7-8 to TRBJ1-1; no clear D gene. The CDR3 covers 17 residues. Germline CDR1 and CDR2: SGHVS and FQNEAQ.

CDR3 protein: CASSLTGATEAFF. The DNA for the CDR3 is TGTGCCAGCAGTTTAACAGGGGCCACTGAAGCTTTCTTT. The chain combines TRBV27 with TRBJ1-1, with 7 nucleotides matching TRBD1. The CDR3 contains 13 residues. Unmatched junction bases numbered 1, after V lost 2 bases and J lost 4 bases. Germline V lookup: CDR1 MNHEY, CDR2 SMNVEV (reference sequence).

This clonotype was recorded a few times. The V call is TRBV6-1, the J call TRBJ1-1; possible D gene TRBD1, 5 bases. The CDR3 contains 15 residues. CDR1 and CDR2 (germline): MNHNS, SASEGT. The V and J ends lost 4 bases and 5 bases respectively, with 17 bases between them. The CDR3 loop reads CASSGIGRDGTEAFF. The CDR3 DNA reads TGTGCCAGCAGTGGGATTGGCAGGGATGGGACTGAAGCTTTCTTT.

V and J are TRBV3-1 and TRBJ2-5, with D possibly TRBD2 on 5 matching bases. The CDR3 is 12 amino acids. Germline loops: CDR1 LGHDT, CDR2 YNNKEL (reference sequence). The ends were cut back, 3 bases at V and 4 bases at J, with 6 bases in the middle. CDR3 region: CASSHSGETQYF. The CDR3 coding sequence is TGTGCCAGCAGCCACAGCGGAGAGACCCAGTACTTC.

This rearrangement joins TRBV10-2 to TRBJ2-5; 8 bases are shared with TRBD1. Per the germline V gene, CDR1 is WSHSY and CDR2 is SAAADI. Germline trimming cut 6 bases from V and 5 bases from J; bases unmatched to any gene: 8. The length of the CDR3 is 14 residues. CDR3 nucleotides: TGCGCCAGCAGCCCCACAGGGGGGATGGAGACCCAGTACTTC. Residues: CASSPTGGMETQYF.

The chain is built from TRBV12-3 or TRBV12-4 and TRBJ1-5; 9 bases agree with TRBD1. V dropped 5 bases and J dropped 1; count of bases not matched to a gene: 12. The CDR3 totals 18 residues. The CDR3 DNA follows: TGTGCCAGCAGTCACCGGGACAGGGCGACTCTCAGCAATCAGCCCCAGCATTTT. It encodes CASSHRDRATLSNQPQHF.

The gene calls are TRBV29-1 and TRBJ2-1; TRBD1 or TRBD2 may be the D gene (5 bases each). V was clipped by 6 bases and J by 5 bases, with 23 bases between them. Germline-derived CDR1 and CDR2 are SQVTM and ANQGSEA. This CDR3 has 16 amino acids. CDR3 loop: CSVADPGRTIDNEQFF. The CDR3 DNA follows: TGCAGCGTCGCTGATCCGGGACGCACCATCGACAATGAGCAGTTCTTC.

This clonotype was found a few times. J is TRBJ2-3 and V is TRBV6-2 or TRBV6-3; a possible D gene is TRBD1 (5 bases). CDR3 length equals 15 residues. Germline V gene lookup returns CDR1 MNHEY and CDR2 SVGEGT. Trimming pared 7 bases from V and 2 bases from J, leaving 16 bases between. CDR3 sequence: CASNRQGPSTDTQYF. The DNA of the CDR3 is TGTGCCAGCAATCGTCAGGGCCCCTCCACAGATACGCAGTATTTT.

The rearrangement joins TRBV29-1 to TRBJ2-1; D call uncertain. Trimming left V 6 bases short and J 6 bases short, with 9 bases between. The CDR3 is 11 residues long. The V gene's germline CDR1 is SQVTM and CDR2 ANQGSEA. The DNA for the CDR3 is TGCAGCGTCACAGCACCCAATGAGCAGTTCTTC. This codes for CSVTAPNEQFF.

The chain couples TRBV20-1 to TRBJ2-3; 8 nucleotides agree with TRBD2. Per germline, CDR1 DFQATT and CDR2 SNEGSKA (reference sequence). The ends lost 3 bases at V and 1 base at J; junction bases unmatched: 9. The CDR3 spans 16 residues. The CDR3 is CSASGGAAVGTDTQYF. The CDR3 DNA reads TGCAGTGCTAGCGGGGGGGCCGCGGTAGGCACAGATACGCAGTATTTT.

This clonotype has only a few counts. The chain joins TRBV10-3 to TRBJ2-5; 10 nucleotides match TRBD2. The CDR3 totals 15 residues. Per germline, CDR1 ENHRY and CDR2 SYGVKD. Unmatched junction bases numbered 8, after V lost 5 bases and J lost 5 bases. CDR3 loop: CAISRSGGAAETQYF. In nucleotides, the CDR3 is TGTGCCATCAGTCGAAGCGGGGGGGCCGCGGAGACCCAGTACTTC.

This clonotype was found many times. The chain uses TRBV7-9 and TRBJ2-7; D is possibly TRBD1 (5 bases). Germline CDR1 reads SEHNR; CDR2 reads FQNEAQ (reference sequence). The length of the CDR3 is 13 residues. Trimming cost V 4 bases and J 3 bases, with 10 bases left between them. The CDR3 region is CASSSRQFYEQYF. In nucleotides, the CDR3 is TGTGCCAGCAGCTCACGACAGTTCTACGAGCAGTACTTC.

The V call is TRBV6-2 or TRBV6-3, the J call TRBJ2-4; no reliable D call. V was pared by 5 bases and J by 0 bases, with 14 bases between. This CDR3 spans 16 amino acids. Germline V lookup: CDR1 MNHEY, CDR2 SVGEGT. CDR3: CASSPLRQRAKNIQYF. CDR3 sequence (DNA): TGTGCCAGCAGTCCGTTACGGCAAAGAGCCAAAAACATTCAGTACTTC.

Notes on this clonotype: A read error may explain this, as a much larger clone is one base away. Written as DNA, the CDR3 is TGTGCCATCAGTGAGCCAGGGTCGAACACCGGGGAGCTGTTTTTT. It encodes CAISEPGSNTGELFF. The chain recombines TRBV10-3 with TRBJ2-2; tentatively, D is TRBD1 (5 bases). Germline V lookup: CDR1 ENHRY, CDR2 SYGVKD. Trimming removed 2 bases from V and 0 bases from J, with 7 bases in between. The CDR3 consists of 15 residues.

The chain couples TRBV5-6 to TRBJ2-7; possibly TRBD1 for D (7 bases). The CDR3 covers 15 residues. CDR1 and CDR2 (germline): SGHDT, YYEEEE. Trimming pared 0 bases from V and 5 bases from J, leaving 15 bases between. The CDR3 nucleotides read TGTGCCAGCAGCTTGGAATTGACAGGGAGGAACGAGCAGTACTTC. Translated: CASSLELTGRNEQYF.

The V and J genes are TRBV6-5 and TRBJ2-1; no definite D call. Trimming cost V 6 bases and J 5 bases, with 11 bases left between them. The CDR3 contains 13 residues. CDR1 is MNHEY and CDR2 is SVGAGI in the germline V gene. CDR3 residues: CASSPPGDNEQFF. DNA of the CDR3: TGTGCCAGCAGCCCACCTGGGGACAATGAGCAGTTCTTC.

V and J are TRBV30 and TRBJ1-2; D gene uncertain. The V and J ends lost 4 bases and 1 base respectively, with 13 bases between them. Germline CDR1 is GTSNPN and CDR2 is SVGIG (reference sequence). This CDR3 comprises 14 residues. CDR3 in amino acids: CAWTPSARNYGYTF. The CDR3 nucleotides are TGTGCCTGGACCCCATCGGCGCGTAACTATGGCTACACCTTC.

The CDR3 DNA is TGCAGCGTCGCAGAACTGACAGGGACCGGGGAGCTGTTTTTT. Translation: CSVAELTGTGELFF. The V call is TRBV29-1, the J call TRBJ2-2, with 7 bases matching TRBD1. The CDR3 spans 14 residues. Losses at the gene ends were 6 bases for V and 5 bases for J; bases not matched to a gene: 9. Germline CDR1 SQVTM, CDR2 ANQGSEA.

The chain joins TRBV10-3 to TRBJ1-1; 7 nucleotides line up with TRBD1. Trimming removed 4 bases from V and 4 bases from J; junction bases left unmatched: 6. The CDR3 runs to 14 residues. Germline values: CDR1 ENHRY, CDR2 SYGVKD. CDR3 loop: CAISAGQHVTEAFF. As DNA, the CDR3 is TGTGCCATCAGTGCGGGACAGCATGTCACTGAAGCTTTCTTT.

The chain couples TRBV12-3 or TRBV12-4 to TRBJ1-2, with 7 bases fitting TRBD1. The CDR3 length is 15 residues. Germline trimming cut 7 bases from V and 8 bases from J; bases unmatched to any gene: 16. The CDR3 DNA sequence: TGTGCCAGCATCCCCTCCGGACAGGCCGGTAGGGGCTACACCTTC. Its protein product is CASIPSGQAGRGYTF.

DNA of the CDR3: TGTGCCAGCAGCTCGCCCCGGGACAGCGGAAACACCATATATTTT. It is translated as CASSSPRDSGNTIYF. The J gene is TRBJ1-3, the V gene TRBV13, with 7 bases matching TRBD1. The ends lost 4 bases at V and 4 bases at J; junction bases unmatched: 7. CDR3 size: 15 residues. Germline V lookup: CDR1 PRHDT, CDR2 FYEKMQ (reference sequence).

The table lists this clonotype with a few counts. V usage is TRBV29-1 and J usage is TRBJ2-1; a weak D match, TRBD1 (6 bases). Germline CDR1 reads SQVTM; CDR2 reads ANQGSEA. V lost 8 bases and J lost 3, with 11 bases in between. This CDR3 spans 12 amino acids. The CDR3 bases are TGCAGCCTGCGGACAGTCTACAATGAGCAGTTCTTC. The encoded protein is CSLRTVYNEQFF.

The chain combines TRBV25-1 with TRBJ2-3; the match to TRBD1 covers 9 bases. Germline V gene data show CDR1 as MGHDK and CDR2 as SYGVNS. V lost 7 bases and J lost 4; bases outside the gene matches: 3. This CDR3 spans 13 amino acids. The CDR3 loop reads CASMDRGSDTQYF. DNA for the CDR3: TGTGCCAGCATGGACAGGGGTTCAGATACGCAGTATTTT.

The rearrangement joins TRBV28 to TRBJ2-1; D unresolved. The CDR3 is 12 amino acids. Between the trimmed V and J ends, which lost 6 bases and 6 bases, there was a span of 9 bases. Germline CDR1 and CDR2: MDHEN and SYDVKM. This CDR3 is CASRPRSNEQFF. In nucleotides, the CDR3 is TGTGCCAGCAGACCCAGGAGCAATGAGCAGTTCTTC. Full variable domain (remainder filled in from reference TRBV28 and TRBJ2-1): DVKVTQSSRYLVKRTGEKVFLECVQDMDHENMFWYRQDPGLGLRLIYFSYDVKMKEKGDIPEGYSVSREKKERFSLILESASTNQTSMYLCASRPRSNEQFFGPGTRLTVL.

This rearrangement joins TRBV6-6 to TRBJ1-2; D remains unclear. CDR3 length equals 13 residues. Germline-derived CDR1 and CDR2 are MNHNY and SVGAGI (reference sequence). The V end lost 7 bases, the J end lost 6 bases, and 15 bases lay between the germline ends. CDR3 residues: CASTDNTANGYTF. The CDR3 DNA sequence: TGTGCCAGCACCGATAACACAGCAAATGGCTACACCTTC.